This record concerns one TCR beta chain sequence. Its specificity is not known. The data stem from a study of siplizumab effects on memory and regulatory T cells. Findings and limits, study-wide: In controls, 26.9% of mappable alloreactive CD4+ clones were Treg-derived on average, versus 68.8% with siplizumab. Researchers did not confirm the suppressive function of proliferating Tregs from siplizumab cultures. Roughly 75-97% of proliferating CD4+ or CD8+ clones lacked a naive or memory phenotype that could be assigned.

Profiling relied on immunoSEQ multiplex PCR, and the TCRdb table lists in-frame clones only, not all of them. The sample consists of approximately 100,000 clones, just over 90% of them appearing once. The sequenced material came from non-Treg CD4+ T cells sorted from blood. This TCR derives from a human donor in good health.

The DNA for the CDR3 is TGTGCCAGCAGCCTGGGACAGTCTACGGGCTATGGCTACACCTTC. Translated: CASSLGQSTGYGYTF. The chain links TRBV5-5 to TRBJ1-2; 7 bases are a match to TRBD1. V lost 4 bases, J lost 4 bases, and 10 bases stayed unmatched. The CDR3 is 15 amino acids. CDR1 is SGHKS and CDR2 is YYEKEE in the germline V gene (reference sequence).